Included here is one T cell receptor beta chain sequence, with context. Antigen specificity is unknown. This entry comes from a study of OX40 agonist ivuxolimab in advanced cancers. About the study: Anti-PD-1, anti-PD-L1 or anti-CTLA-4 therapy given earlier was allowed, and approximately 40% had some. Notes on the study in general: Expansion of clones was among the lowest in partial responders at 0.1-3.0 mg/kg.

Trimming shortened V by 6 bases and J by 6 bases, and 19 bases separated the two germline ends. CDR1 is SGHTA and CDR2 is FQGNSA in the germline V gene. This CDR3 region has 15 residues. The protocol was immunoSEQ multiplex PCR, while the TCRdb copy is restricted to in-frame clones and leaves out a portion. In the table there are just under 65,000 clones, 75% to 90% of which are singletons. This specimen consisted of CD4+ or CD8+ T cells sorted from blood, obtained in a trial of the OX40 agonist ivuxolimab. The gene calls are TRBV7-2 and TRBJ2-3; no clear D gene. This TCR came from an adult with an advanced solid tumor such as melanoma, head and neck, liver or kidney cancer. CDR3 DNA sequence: TGTGCCAGCAGTTTTAGGTGGGCCCAGGTGGATACGCAGTATTTT. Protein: CASSFRWAQVDTQYF.